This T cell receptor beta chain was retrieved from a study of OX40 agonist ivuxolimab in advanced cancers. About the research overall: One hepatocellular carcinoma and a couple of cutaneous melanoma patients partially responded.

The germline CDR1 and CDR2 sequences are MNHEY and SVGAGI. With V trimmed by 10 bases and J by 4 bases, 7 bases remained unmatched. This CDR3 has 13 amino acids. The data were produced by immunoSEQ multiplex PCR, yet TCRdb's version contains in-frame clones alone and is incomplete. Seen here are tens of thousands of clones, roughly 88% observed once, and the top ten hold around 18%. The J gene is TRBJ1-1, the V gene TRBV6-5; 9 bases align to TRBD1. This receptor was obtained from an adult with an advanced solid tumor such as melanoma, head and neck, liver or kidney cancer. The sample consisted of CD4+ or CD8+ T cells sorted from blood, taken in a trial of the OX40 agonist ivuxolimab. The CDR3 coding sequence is TGTGCCACCCACAGGGGGCGTTTCACTGAAGCTTTCTTT. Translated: CATHRGRFTEAFF.